Following are 11 T cell receptor beta chains from one sample sequenced in a study of PD-L1 blockade in urothelial cancer. Profiled with immunoSEQ multiplex PCR; TCRdb holds only in-frame clones, not every one. The sample has 35,000 to 55,000 clones, around 84% seen once; the top ten hold more than 2.5%. The specimen was PBMCs, collected around atezolizumab (anti-PD-L1) treatment. All receptors derive from an older man with urothelial cancer.

This clone was counted once. The chain couples TRBV19 to TRBJ2-7; D perhaps matches TRBD2 (5 bases). This CDR3 is built from 12 residues. Germline CDR1 LNHDA, CDR2 SQIVND (reference sequence). Trimming left V 5 bases short and J 7 bases short, with 12 bases between. DNA for the CDR3: TGTGCCAGTAGTCAGGAGGACGGGGAGCAGTACTTC. It translates to CASSQEDGEQYF.

J is TRBJ1-1 and V is TRBV4-3; D unresolved. This CDR3 region has 16 residues. Germline V gives CDR1 LGHNA, CDR2 YSLEER. V lost 3 bases and J lost 1, with 15 bases in between. For the CDR3, the DNA is TGCGCCAGCAGCCATGCCCGGGGAGCCGGGAACACTGAAGCTTTCTTT. The encoded protein is CASSHARGAGNTEAFF.

The rearrangement links TRBV19 to TRBJ1-5, with D perhaps TRBD1 (5 bases). CDR3 length: 15 residues. V was cut by 5 bases and J by 6 bases, with 17 bases left in between. Germline-derived CDR1 and CDR2 are LNHDA and SQIVND (reference sequence). CDR3 amino acids: CASSESRERGQPQHF. The CDR3 DNA sequence: TGTGCCAGTAGTGAATCCAGGGAAAGGGGTCAGCCCCAGCATTTT.

This chain joins TRBV9 and TRBJ1-1; D gene uncertain. Germline lookup yields CDR1 SGDLS and CDR2 YYNGEE. This CDR3 spans 16 amino acids. Trimming shortened V by 0 bases and J by 1 base, and 13 bases separated the two germline ends. Written as DNA, the CDR3 is TGTGCCAGCAGCGTAGCTGGAGGAGTGGGGAACACTGAAGCTTTCTTT. Its protein product is CASSVAGGVGNTEAFF.

V usage is TRBV7-9 and J usage is TRBJ1-1, with TRBD1 matching over 7 bases. From germline, CDR1 is SEHNR and CDR2 FQNEAQ (reference sequence). With 11 bases clipped from V and 3 bases from J, the junction kept 18 bases outside the gene matches. The CDR3 contains 16 residues. CDR3 nucleotides: TGTGCCGGATCATTAGGGGGCGCGAGGTGGGACACTGAAGCTTTCTTT. Translation: CAGSLGGARWDTEAFF.

The chain has TRBV9 and TRBJ2-2, with 10 bases fitting TRBD2. CDR3 length equals 15 residues. J lost 7 bases, V lost 0 bases, and 3 bases had no gene match. Per the germline V gene, CDR1 is SGDLS and CDR2 is YYNGEE. In DNA, the CDR3 is TGTGCCAGCAGCGTAGATACTAGCGGGATCGGGGAGCTGTTTTTT. Protein product: CASSVDTSGIGELFF.

This clone was detected a few times. The CDR3 loop reads CASTGMGYGYTF. CDR3 bases: TGTGCCAGTACAGGGATGGGTTATGGCTACACCTTC. The chain recombines TRBV19 with TRBJ1-2; possible D gene TRBD1, 5 bases. Germline V gene sequence: CDR1 LNHDA, CDR2 SQIVND (reference sequence). V was cut by 7 bases and J by 5 bases, with 11 bases left in between. This CDR3 has 12 amino acids.

V usage is TRBV19 and J usage is TRBJ2-1; 9 positions match TRBD2. J lost 2 bases, V lost 6 bases, and 8 bases had no gene match. The CDR3 consists of 16 residues. Per the germline V gene, CDR1 is LNHDA and CDR2 is SQIVND (reference sequence). In nucleotides, the CDR3 is TGTGCCAGTAGCGCACAACTAGCGGGCACCTACAATGAGCAGTTCTTC. Protein sequence: CASSAQLAGTYNEQFF. Drawing the rest from reference TRBV19 and TRBJ2-1, the complete variable domain is DGGITQSPKYLFRKEGQNVTLSCEQNLNHDAMYWYRQDPGQGLRLIYYSQIVNDFQKGDIAEGYSVSREKKESFPLTVTSAQKNPTAFYLCASSAQLAGTYNEQFFGPGTRLTVL.

The chain employs TRBV5-6 and TRBJ2-1, with D perhaps matching TRBD2 (6 bases). The ends were cut back, 0 bases at V and 8 bases at J, with 21 bases in the middle. Germline-derived CDR1 and CDR2 are SGHDT and YYEEEE. The CDR3 covers 17 residues. CDR3 nucleotides: TGTGCCAGCAGCTTGGGACTAGTAGGGCCCTTTACCGATGAGCAGTTCTTC. Translating it yields CASSLGLVGPFTDEQFF. The full variable domain, completed using reference TRBV5-6 and TRBJ2-1, is DAGVTQSPTHLIKTRGQQVTLRCSPKSGHDTVSWYQQALGQGPQFIFQYYEEEERQRGNFPDRFSGHQFPNYSSELNVNALLLGDSALYLCASSLGLVGPFTDEQFFGPGTRLTVL.

The rearrangement uses TRBV11-2 and TRBJ1-2, with 9 bases lining up with TRBD1. The ends lost 6 bases at V and 7 bases at J; junction bases unmatched: 9. CDR3 length: 14 residues. Germline CDR1 SGHAT, CDR2 FQNNGV. The CDR3 region is CASRRTGGAGGYTF. In nucleotides, the CDR3 is TGTGCCAGCAGGCGTACAGGGGGCGCGGGTGGCTACACCTTC.

This clone was picked up a small number of times. The chain has TRBV7-2 and TRBJ2-5; TRBD1 might be the D (5 bases). This CDR3 contains 14 residues. The ends were cut back, 4 bases at V and 5 bases at J, with 14 bases in the middle. Germline V lookup: CDR1 SGHTA, CDR2 FQGNSA. The CDR3 coding sequence is TGTGCCAGCAGCTCCGTCGGGCAGGGCGAGACCCAGTACTTC. Its protein is CASSSVGQGETQYF.